This TCR beta chain is drawn from a study of T cells in Graves' hyperthyroidism and ophthalmopathy. The study's findings and limits: The model anticipated ophthalmopathy a median about 6.5 months pre-onset. Blood shared most expanded thyroid clonotypes above 0.001. Separation of ophthalmopathy from stable hyperthyroidism was achieved by a 13 V-J model.

There were TCR beta CDR3 regions amplified from RNA transcripts. When the TCR CDR3 underwent first-round RT-PCR, the HTBI primer set was used. TCRdb reanalysed the multiplex PCR reads using MiXCR and keeps one entry per CDR3 protein. The sample records more than 50,000 distinct CDR3 sequences, approximately 50% being singletons. This CDR3 region has 15 residues. The germline V gene encodes CDR1 DFQATT and CDR2 SNEGSKA (reference sequence). V was pared by 6 bases and J by 2 bases, with 9 bases of the junction left unmatched. Clinical Activity Scores of at least 3, NOSPECS grades of at least 4 and durations under 3 months characterized ophthalmopathy patients. As for this clonotype: Its antigen remains unidentified.

The rearrangement joins TRBV20-1 to TRBJ1-5; 8 bases match TRBD1. The source is a woman aged 60 to 75 with Graves' ophthalmopathy. Sequences were obtained from blood. Written as DNA, the CDR3 is TGCAGTGCCCGAGGGACAGGTTGGGGCAATCAGCCCCAGCATTTT. Translation: CSARGTGWGNQPQHF.